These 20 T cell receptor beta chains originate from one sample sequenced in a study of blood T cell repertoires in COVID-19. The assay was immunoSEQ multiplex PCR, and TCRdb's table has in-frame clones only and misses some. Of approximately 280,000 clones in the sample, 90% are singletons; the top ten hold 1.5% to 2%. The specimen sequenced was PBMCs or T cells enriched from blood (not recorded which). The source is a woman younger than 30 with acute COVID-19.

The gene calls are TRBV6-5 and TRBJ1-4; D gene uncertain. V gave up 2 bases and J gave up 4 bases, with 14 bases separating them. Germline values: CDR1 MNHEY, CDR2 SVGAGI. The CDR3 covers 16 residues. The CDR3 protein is CASSYDAESYNEKLFF. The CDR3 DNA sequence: TGTGCCAGCAGTTACGACGCGGAGTCGTATAATGAAAAACTGTTTTTT.

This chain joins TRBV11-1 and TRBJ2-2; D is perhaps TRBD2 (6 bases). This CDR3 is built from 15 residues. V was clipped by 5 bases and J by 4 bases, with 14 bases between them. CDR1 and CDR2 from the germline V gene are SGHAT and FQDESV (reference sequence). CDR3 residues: CASSLGGLATGELFF. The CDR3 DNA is TGTGCCAGCAGCCTCGGAGGGCTTGCCACCGGGGAGCTGTTTTTT.

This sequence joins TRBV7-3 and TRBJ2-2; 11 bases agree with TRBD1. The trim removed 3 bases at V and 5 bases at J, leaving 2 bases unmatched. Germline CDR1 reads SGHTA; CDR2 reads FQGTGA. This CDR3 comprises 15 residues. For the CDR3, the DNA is TGTGCCAGCAGCTTTAGGGACAGGGGGACCGGGGAGCTGTTTTTT. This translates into CASSFRDRGTGELFF.

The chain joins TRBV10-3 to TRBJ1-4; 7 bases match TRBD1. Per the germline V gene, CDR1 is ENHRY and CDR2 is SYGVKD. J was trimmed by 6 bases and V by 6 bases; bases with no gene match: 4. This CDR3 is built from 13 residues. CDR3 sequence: CAIREGADEKLFF. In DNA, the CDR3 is TGTGCCATCAGGGAGGGGGCGGATGAAAAACTGTTTTTT.

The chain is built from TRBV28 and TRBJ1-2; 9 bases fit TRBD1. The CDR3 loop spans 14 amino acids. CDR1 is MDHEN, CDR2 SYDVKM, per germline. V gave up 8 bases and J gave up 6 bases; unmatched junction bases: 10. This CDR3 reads CASLSPGQGDGYTF. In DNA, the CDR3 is TGTGCCAGCTTGTCTCCGGGACAGGGAGATGGCTACACCTTC.

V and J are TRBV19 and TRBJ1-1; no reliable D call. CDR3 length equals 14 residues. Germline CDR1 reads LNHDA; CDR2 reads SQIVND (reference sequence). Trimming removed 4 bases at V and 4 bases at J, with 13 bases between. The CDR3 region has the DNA TGTGCCAGTAGTACCCGCGGCCTCGGCACTGAAGCTTTCTTT. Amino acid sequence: CASSTRGLGTEAFF.

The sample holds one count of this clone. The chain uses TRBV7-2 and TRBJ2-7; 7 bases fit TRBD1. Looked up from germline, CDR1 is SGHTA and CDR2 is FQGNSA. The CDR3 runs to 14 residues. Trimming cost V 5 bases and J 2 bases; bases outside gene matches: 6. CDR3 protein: CASSRRQGAYEQYF. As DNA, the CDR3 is TGTGCCAGCAGCAGAAGACAGGGCGCCTACGAGCAGTACTTC.

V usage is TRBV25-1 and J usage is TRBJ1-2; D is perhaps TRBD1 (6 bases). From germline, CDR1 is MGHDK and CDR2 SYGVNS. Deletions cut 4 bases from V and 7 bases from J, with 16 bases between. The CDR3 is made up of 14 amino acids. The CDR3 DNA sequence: TGTGCCAGCAGTGCCATCGGGACAAGCTCTGGCTACACCTTC. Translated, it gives CASSAIGTSSGYTF.

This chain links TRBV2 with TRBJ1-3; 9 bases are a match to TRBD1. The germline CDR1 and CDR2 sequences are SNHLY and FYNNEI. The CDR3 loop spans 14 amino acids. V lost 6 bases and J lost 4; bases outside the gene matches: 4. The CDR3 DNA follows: TGTGCCAGCAGAGACAGGGGGGACGGAAACACCATATATTTT. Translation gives CASRDRGDGNTIYF.

This chain's CDR3 is CAWSGGFGSYEQYF. CDR3 in DNA: TGTGCCTGGAGTGGCGGTTTCGGCTCCTACGAGCAGTACTTC. The chain links TRBV30 to TRBJ2-7; D not certain. The CDR3 contains 14 residues. Trimming removed 1 base from V and 0 bases from J, with 10 bases in between. The germline V gene has CDR1 GTSNPN and CDR2 SVGIG (reference sequence).

The CDR3 loop reads CASTSPVGQPLNTEAFF. Here the CDR3 DNA reads TGTGCCAGTACATCCCCTGTGGGACAGCCCTTGAACACTGAAGCTTTCTTT. This chain connects TRBV19 to TRBJ1-1, with 7 bases fitting TRBD1. The junction had 14 bases not matched to a gene; V was cut back by 7 bases and J by 0 bases. The CDR3 is 17 residues long. Germline assignment: CDR1 LNHDA and CDR2 SQIVND (reference sequence).

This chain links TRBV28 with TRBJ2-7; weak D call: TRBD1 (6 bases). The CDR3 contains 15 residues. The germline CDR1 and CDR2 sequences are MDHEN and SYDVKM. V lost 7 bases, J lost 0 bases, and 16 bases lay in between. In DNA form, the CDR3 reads TGTGCCAGCAAGAACAGGGACCGTCGCTCCTACGAGCAGTACTTC. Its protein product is CASKNRDRRSYEQYF.

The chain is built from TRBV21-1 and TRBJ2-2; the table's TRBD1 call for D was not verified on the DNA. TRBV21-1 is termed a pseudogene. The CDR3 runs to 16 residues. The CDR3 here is CASSTRGTLNTGELFF. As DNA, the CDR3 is TGTGCCAGCAGCACCCGAGGGACATTGAACACCGGGGAGCTGTTTTTT.

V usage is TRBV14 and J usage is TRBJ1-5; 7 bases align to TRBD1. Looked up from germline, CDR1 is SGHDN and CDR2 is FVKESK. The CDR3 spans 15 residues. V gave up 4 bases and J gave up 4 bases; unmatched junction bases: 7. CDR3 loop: CASSPTGTANQPQHF. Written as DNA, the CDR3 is TGTGCCAGCAGCCCGACCGGGACAGCTAATCAGCCCCAGCATTTT.

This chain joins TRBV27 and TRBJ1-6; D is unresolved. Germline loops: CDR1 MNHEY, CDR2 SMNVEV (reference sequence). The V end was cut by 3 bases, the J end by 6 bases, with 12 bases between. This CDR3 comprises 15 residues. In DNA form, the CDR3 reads TGTGCCAGCAGTTTTACGGGGTTTCGTAATTCACCCCTCCACTTT. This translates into CASSFTGFRNSPLHF.

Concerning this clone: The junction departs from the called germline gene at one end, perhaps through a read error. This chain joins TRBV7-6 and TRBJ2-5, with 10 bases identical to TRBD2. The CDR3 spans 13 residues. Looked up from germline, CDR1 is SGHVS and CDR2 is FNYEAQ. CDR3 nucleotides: TGTGCCAGCAGCTCTAGAGCGGGGGGGACAGTTAACTTC. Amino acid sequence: CASSSRAGGTVNF.

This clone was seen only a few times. The CDR3 sequence: CASSPKNRASSYNSPLHF. CDR3 sequence (DNA): TGTGCCAGCTCACCCAAAAACAGGGCCAGCTCCTATAATTCACCCCTCCACTTT. The chain is built from TRBV18 and TRBJ1-6; D might be TRBD1 (6 bases). Germline loops: CDR1 KGHSH, CDR2 LQKENI. The CDR3 spans 18 residues. Trimming cost V 3 bases and J 0 bases, with 15 bases left between them.

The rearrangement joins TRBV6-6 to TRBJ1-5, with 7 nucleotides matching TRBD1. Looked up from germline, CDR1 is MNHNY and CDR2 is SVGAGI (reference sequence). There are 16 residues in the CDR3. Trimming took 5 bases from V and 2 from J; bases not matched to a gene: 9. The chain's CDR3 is CASSKDRARGNQPQHF. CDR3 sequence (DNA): TGTGCCAGCAGTAAAGACAGGGCTCGAGGCAATCAGCCCCAGCATTTT.

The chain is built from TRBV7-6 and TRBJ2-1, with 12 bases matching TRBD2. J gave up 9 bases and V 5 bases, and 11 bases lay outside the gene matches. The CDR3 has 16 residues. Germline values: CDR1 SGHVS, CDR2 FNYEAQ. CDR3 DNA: TGTGCCAGCAGCACCGGACAGGGACTAGCGGGTGGTGAGCAGTTCTTC. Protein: CASSTGQGLAGGEQFF.

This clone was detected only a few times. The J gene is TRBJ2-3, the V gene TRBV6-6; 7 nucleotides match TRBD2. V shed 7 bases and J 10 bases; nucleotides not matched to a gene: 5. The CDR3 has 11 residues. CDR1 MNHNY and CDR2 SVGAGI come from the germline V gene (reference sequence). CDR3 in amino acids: CASKLAEAQYF. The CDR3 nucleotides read TGTGCCAGCAAGCTAGCGGAGGCGCAGTATTTT.